The entry below gives a single TCR beta chain sequence along with its context. Its antigen is unidentified. Trimming removed 3 bases from V and 4 bases from J; junction bases left unmatched: 9. Germline CDR1 is SGHNT and CDR2 is YYREEE (reference sequence). The CDR3 is 15 amino acids. The source of the sample is a study of cytomegalovirus exposure and HLA in healthy donors. Study-wide findings and caveats: According to a subsequent analysis, TCR clusters from the first cohort were inclined to appear together in the 120 or so validation repertoires.

Generated by immunoSEQ multiplex PCR, the TCRdb table keeps only in-frame clones and is missing some. The sample carries 190,000 or so clones, 65% to 85% recorded once. Sequenced sample: PBMCs. This chain uses TRBV5-4 with TRBJ1-1, with 7 positions matching TRBD1. This sequence originates from a woman in her late teens or twenties in good health and CMV-seropositive. The CDR3 DNA follows: TGTGCCAGCAGCTCTCGAGACAGGGCGGGCACTGAAGCTTTCTTT. It codes for CASSSRDRAGTEAFF. Together with reference TRBV5-4 and TRBJ1-1, the CDR3 gives the full variable domain: ETGVTQSPTHLIKTRGQQVTLRCSSQSGHNTVSWYQQALGQGPQFIFQYYREEENGRGNFPPRFSGLQFPNYSSELNVNALELDDSALYLCASSSRDRAGTEAFFGQGTRLTVV.